The rows below give T cell receptor beta chains drawn from one sample of a study of shared clonotypes between healthy human individuals. TCRdb keeps only in-frame clones here, not all; method: immunoSEQ multiplex PCR. There are over a million clones in the sample; about 77% occur only once, and about 1.5% lies in the top ten. Sequencing was carried out using memory CD4+ T cells sorted from blood. These receptors all come from a man younger than 30 in good health. CDR3s include the opening cysteine and the closing phenylalanine or tryptophan. D genes are given only for firm matches. Rows give clone size only sometimes, using once, few, many, or a class for an expanded clone.

clone size: NA
J gene: TRBJ1-6
V gene: TRBV9
D gene: NA
CDR3 protein: CASSPRPGSDSPLHF
CDR3 DNA: TGTGCCAGCAGCCCCAGGCCGGGTAGCGACTCACCCCTCCACTTT

clone size: NA
J gene: TRBJ2-1
V gene: TRBV25-1
D gene: TRBD2
CDR3 protein: CASSGLAGGPNEQFF
CDR3 DNA: TGTGCCAGCAGTGGATTAGCGGGAGGGCCCAATGAGCAGTTCTTC

clone size: NA
J gene: TRBJ2-5
V gene: TRBV10-2
D gene: TRBD2
CDR3 protein: CASRTSGGVQETQYF
CDR3 DNA: TGCGCCAGCCGAACTAGCGGGGGGGTACAAGAGACCCAGTACTTC

clone size: NA
J gene: TRBJ2-7
V gene: TRBV6-5
D gene: TRBD2
CDR3 protein: CASSRAGGFYEQYF
CDR3 DNA: TGTGCCAGCAGCCGAGCGGGAGGGTTCTACGAGCAGTACTTC

clone size: NA
J gene: TRBJ1-1
V gene: TRBV28
D gene: NA
CDR3 protein: CASSPMGTPNTEAFF
CDR3 DNA: TGTGCCAGCAGTCCAATGGGGACACCGAACACTGAAGCTTTCTTT

clone size: NA
J gene: TRBJ2-5
V gene: TRBV9
D gene: TRBD2
CDR3 protein: CASSVSSGGKETQYF
CDR3 DNA: TGTGCCAGCAGCGTATCTAGCGGGGGAAAAGAGACCCAGTACTTC

clone size: many
J gene: TRBJ1-1
V gene: TRBV11-3
D gene: NA
CDR3 protein: CASSLDLGEAFF
CDR3 DNA: TGTGCCAGCAGCTTAGATTTGGGTGAAGCTTTCTTT

clone size: NA
J gene: TRBJ2-3
V gene: TRBV5-1
D gene: TRBD2
CDR3 protein: CASSLKWTSGRNSDTQYF
CDR3 DNA: TGCGCCAGCAGCTTAAAGTGGACTAGCGGGAGGAACTCAGATACGCAGTATTTT

clone size: NA
J gene: TRBJ1-2
V gene: TRBV25-1
D gene: TRBD1
CDR3 protein: CASSDLPDRGQDGYTF
CDR3 DNA: TGTGCCAGCAGTGATTTGCCCGACAGGGGGCAGGATGGCTACACCTTC

clone size: NA
J gene: TRBJ2-1
V gene: TRBV11-3
D gene: NA
CDR3 protein: CASSLGVMGEQFF
CDR3 DNA: TGTGCCAGCAGCTTAGGGGTCATGGGAGAGCAGTTCTTC

clone size: NA
J gene: TRBJ1-1
V gene: TRBV5-6
D gene: NA
CDR3 protein: CASSLGDTEAFF
CDR3 DNA: TGTGCCAGCAGCTTGGGGGACACTGAAGCTTTCTTT

clone size: NA
J gene: TRBJ2-7
V gene: TRBV6-1
D gene: NA
CDR3 protein: CASSPTDITYEQYF
CDR3 DNA: TGTGCCAGCAGTCCGACGGACATCACCTACGAGCAGTACTTC

clone size: NA
J gene: TRBJ2-1
V gene: TRBV12-5
D gene: NA
CDR3 protein: CASGLVGEQFF
CDR3 DNA: TGTGCTAGTGGTTTGGTGGGTGAGCAGTTCTTC

clone size: NA
J gene: TRBJ1-5
V gene: TRBV6-1
D gene: TRBD1
CDR3 protein: CASSATWTGGFGQPQHF
CDR3 DNA: TGTGCCAGCAGTGCGACTTGGACAGGGGGCTTCGGTCAGCCCCAGCATTTT

clone size: NA
J gene: TRBJ1-2
V gene: TRBV29-1
D gene: TRBD1
CDR3 protein: CSVGGQGLKSGYTF
CDR3 DNA: TGCAGCGTTGGAGGACAGGGGCTGAAGTCGGGCTACACCTTC

clone size: NA
J gene: TRBJ2-5
V gene: TRBV27
D gene: TRBD1
CDR3 protein: CASGRFPGQSETQYF
CDR3 DNA: TGTGCCAGCGGACGCTTTCCGGGACAGTCAGAGACCCAGTACTTC

clone size: NA
J gene: TRBJ2-7
V gene: TRBV27
D gene: NA
CDR3 protein: CASRRPTGEQYF
CDR3 DNA: TGTGCCAGCAGACGCCCGACGGGGGAGCAGTACTTC

clone size: NA
J gene: TRBJ2-2
V gene: TRBV18
D gene: TRBD2
CDR3 protein: CASSQTSGSTGELFF
CDR3 DNA: TGTGCCAGCTCACAGACTAGCGGGAGCACCGGGGAGCTGTTTTTT

clone size: NA
J gene: TRBJ2-1
V gene: TRBV19
D gene: TRBD2
CDR3 protein: CASSIGTSGGHNEQFF
CDR3 DNA: TGTGCCAGTAGTATAGGGACTAGCGGGGGGCACAATGAGCAGTTCTTC

clone size: NA
J gene: TRBJ1-1
V gene: TRBV13
D gene: NA
CDR3 protein: CASSNKGHLNTEAFF
CDR3 DNA: TGTGCCAGCAGCAACAAGGGACACCTGAACACTGAAGCTTTCTTT

clone size: NA
J gene: TRBJ2-7
V gene: TRBV5-1
D gene: TRBD2
CDR3 protein: CASSLSGRDDNEQYF
CDR3 DNA: TGCGCCAGCAGCTTGTCAGGGAGGGACGACAACGAGCAGTACTTC

clone size: NA
J gene: TRBJ1-6
V gene: TRBV7-9
D gene: NA
CDR3 protein: CASTTSGRRSGNSPLHF
CDR3 DNA: TGTGCCAGCACGACCTCGGGGAGGCGGTCCGGGAATTCACCCCTCCACTTT

clone size: NA
J gene: TRBJ1-1
V gene: TRBV5-4
D gene: TRBD1
CDR3 protein: CASSSSRTGMGAFF
CDR3 DNA: TGTGCCAGCAGCTCGAGCAGGACAGGCATGGGAGCTTTCTTT

clone size: once
J gene: TRBJ2-3
V gene: TRBV7-9
D gene: TRBD2
CDR3 protein: CASSLVALAGADTQYF
CDR3 DNA: TGTGCCAGCAGCTTAGTTGCGTTAGCGGGAGCAGATACGCAGTATTTT

clone size: few
J gene: TRBJ1-3
V gene: TRBV11-2
D gene: NA
CDR3 protein: CASSLVSSDSGNTIYF
CDR3 DNA: TGTGCCAGCAGCTTAGTTTCGTCGGACTCTGGAAACACCATATATTTT

clone size: few
J gene: TRBJ1-1
V gene: TRBV5-1
D gene: NA
CDR3 protein: CASSMNVAEAFF
CDR3 DNA: TGCGCCAGCAGCATGAACGTAGCTGAAGCTTTCTTT

clone size: NA
J gene: TRBJ1-1
V gene: TRBV2
D gene: TRBD1
CDR3 protein: CASSRDRTEAFF
CDR3 DNA: TGTGCCAGCAGCAGGGACAGGACTGAAGCTTTCTTT

clone size: NA
J gene: TRBJ1-4
V gene: TRBV2
D gene: TRBD1
CDR3 protein: CASSLQGGREKLFF
CDR3 DNA: TGTGCCAGCAGTTTACAGGGGGGCAGGGAAAAACTGTTTTTT

clone size: few
J gene: TRBJ1-1
V gene: TRBV2
D gene: NA
CDR3 protein: CASTGVGRGNTEAFF
CDR3 DNA: TGTGCCAGCACCGGGGTGGGGCGGGGGAACACTGAAGCTTTCTTT

clone size: NA
J gene: TRBJ2-7
V gene: TRBV10-3
D gene: TRBD1
CDR3 protein: CAIKTGSYEQYF
CDR3 DNA: TGTGCCATCAAGACAGGGTCCTACGAGCAGTACTTC

clone size: NA
J gene: TRBJ1-2
V gene: TRBV10-2
D gene: NA
CDR3 protein: CASREGNGYGYTF
CDR3 DNA: TGCGCCAGCAGGGAGGGTAATGGCTATGGCTACACCTTC

clone size: NA
J gene: TRBJ2-7
V gene: TRBV5-1
D gene: NA
CDR3 protein: CASSPQQGGYEQYF
CDR3 DNA: TGCGCCAGCAGCCCCCAACAGGGAGGCTACGAGCAGTACTTC

clone size: NA
J gene: TRBJ2-1
V gene: TRBV25-1
D gene: NA
CDR3 protein: CASSSLGEQFF
CDR3 DNA: TGTGCCAGCAGTAGCCTGGGTGAGCAGTTCTTC

clone size: NA
J gene: TRBJ2-1
V gene: TRBV5-1
D gene: TRBD2
CDR3 protein: CASSRLAGGPHEQFF
CDR3 DNA: TGCGCCAGCAGCAGACTAGCGGGAGGGCCCCATGAGCAGTTCTTC

clone size: many
J gene: TRBJ1-4
V gene: TRBV2
D gene: NA
CDR3 protein: CASRSGRGSEKLFF
CDR3 DNA: TGTGCCTCTAGAAGTGGCAGGGGAAGTGAAAAACTGTTTTTT

clone size: many
J gene: TRBJ1-4
V gene: TRBV30
D gene: NA
CDR3 protein: CAWSVQGKLFF
CDR3 DNA: TGTGCCTGGAGTGTACAGGGAAAACTGTTTTTT

clone size: many
J gene: TRBJ2-6
V gene: TRBV6-1
D gene: NA
CDR3 protein: CASSPQGTGANVLTF
CDR3 DNA: TGTGCCAGCAGTCCACAGGGCACTGGGGCCAACGTCCTGACTTTC

clone size: NA
J gene: TRBJ2-6
V gene: TRBV19
D gene: NA
CDR3 protein: CASSPYSGANVLTF
CDR3 DNA: TGTGCCAGTAGCCCTTACTCTGGGGCCAACGTCCTGACTTTC

clone size: NA
J gene: TRBJ1-5
V gene: TRBV6-4
D gene: NA
CDR3 protein: CASSADSNQPQHF
CDR3 DNA: TGTGCCAGCAGTGCCGACAGCAATCAGCCCCAGCATTTT

clone size: NA
J gene: TRBJ2-1
V gene: TRBV5-1
D gene: TRBD2
CDR3 protein: CASSPTSGGAYNEQFF
CDR3 DNA: TGCGCCAGCAGCCCAACTAGCGGGGGGGCCTACAATGAGCAGTTCTTC

clone size: NA
J gene: TRBJ2-3
V gene: TRBV9
D gene: NA
CDR3 protein: CASSVATAADTQYF
CDR3 DNA: TGTGCCAGCAGCGTAGCTACAGCGGCAGATACGCAGTATTTT

clone size: NA
J gene: TRBJ2-3
V gene: TRBV4-2
D gene: NA
CDR3 protein: CASSQVGARDTQYF
CDR3 DNA: TGTGCCAGCAGCCAAGTAGGCGCTAGGGATACGCAGTATTTT

clone size: few
J gene: TRBJ2-5
V gene: TRBV7-9
D gene: NA
CDR3 protein: CASSLGGTQSKETQYF
CDR3 DNA: TGTGCCAGCAGCTTAGGGGGAACGCAATCAAAAGAGACCCAGTACTTC

clone size: NA
J gene: TRBJ1-2
V gene: TRBV10-3
D gene: TRBD1
CDR3 protein: CAIRAGQQAAGYTF
CDR3 DNA: TGTGCCATCAGGGCGGGACAGCAGGCCGCTGGCTACACCTTC

clone size: NA
J gene: TRBJ1-3
V gene: TRBV11-2
D gene: NA
CDR3 protein: CASSSIQGNTIYF
CDR3 DNA: TGTGCCAGCAGCTCTATACAAGGAAACACCATATATTTT

clone size: NA
J gene: TRBJ2-5
V gene: TRBV6-5
D gene: NA
CDR3 protein: CASLAPGGETQYF
CDR3 DNA: TGTGCCAGCTTGGCCCCCGGGGGAGAGACCCAGTACTTC

clone size: NA
J gene: TRBJ2-1
V gene: TRBV5-6
D gene: NA
CDR3 protein: CASSLGTSSSYNEQFF
CDR3 DNA: TGTGCCAGCAGCTTGGGGACTTCTAGCTCCTACAATGAGCAGTTCTTC

clone size: NA
J gene: TRBJ1-3
V gene: TRBV11-2
D gene: TRBD1
CDR3 protein: CASSLIAGTAGNTIYF
CDR3 DNA: TGTGCCAGCAGCTTAATTGCCGGGACAGCTGGAAACACCATATATTTT

clone size: NA
J gene: TRBJ1-4
V gene: TRBV5-4
D gene: NA
CDR3 protein: CASSSWASTNEKLFF
CDR3 DNA: TGTGCCAGCAGCTCCTGGGCTTCAACTAATGAAAAACTGTTTTTT

clone size: NA
J gene: TRBJ2-3
V gene: TRBV19
D gene: NA
CDR3 protein: CASSFGTRGDTQYF
CDR3 DNA: TGTGCCAGTAGTTTCGGGACTCGTGGAGATACGCAGTATTTT

clone size: NA
J gene: TRBJ2-7
V gene: TRBV18
D gene: NA
CDR3 protein: CASSPPESPRQYF
CDR3 DNA: TGTGCCAGCTCACCCCCCGAAAGCCCTCGGCAGTACTTC

clone size: NA
J gene: TRBJ1-5
V gene: TRBV28
D gene: TRBD1
CDR3 protein: CASRDWTGGNQPQHF
CDR3 DNA: TGTGCCAGCAGAGATTGGACAGGGGGCAATCAGCCCCAGCATTTT

clone size: few
J gene: TRBJ1-1
V gene: TRBV7-9
D gene: TRBD1
CDR3 protein: CASSVGQGGAEAFF
CDR3 DNA: TGTGCCAGCAGCGTAGGACAGGGAGGGGCTGAAGCTTTCTTT